The clone carrying this T cell receptor beta chain was counted at least ten times. This sample was taken from a study of T-cell reconstitution after alpha-beta-depleted transplantation in children. TCRbeta library preparation incorporated unique molecular identifiers. In TCRdb, the PCR reads were re-called with MiXCR into one record per CDR3 protein. This table has approximately 200,000 distinct CDR3 sequences, roughly 15% appearing once. The CDR3 totals 15 residues. V lost 4 bases and J lost 2, with 14 bases in between. In germline, CDR1 is ENHRY, CDR2 SYGVKD. This clonotype originated in a human donor who donated a stem cell graft to a child with acute lymphoblastic leukemia. The rearrangement joins TRBV10-3 to TRBJ1-1; D not resolved. Sequenced material: PBMCs from the stem cell graft donor, taken from the stem cell graft. For the CDR3, the DNA is TGTGCCATCAGTGCAAGCCCCGTCTCTAACACTGAAGCTTTCTTT. The encoded protein is CAISASPVSNTEAFF.